One sample yielded the 24 T cell receptor beta chains listed below, sequenced in a study of glioma-infiltrating T cells. Using RNA template, CDR3s of TCR alpha and beta were amplified with iRepertoire arm-PCR. TCRdb re-derived calls from the multiplex PCR reads in MiXCR, one entry per CDR3 protein. The sample consists of approximately 190,000 distinct CDR3 sequences, 25% to 35% of them appearing once. The specimen was glioma tissue, nonneoplastic brain tissue, or PBMCs (not recorded which). These receptors all come from a human donor with low-grade glioma or glioblastoma, undergoing nonglioma brain surgery, or in good health (not recorded which).

Points on this clonotype: Just one base apart from a much larger clone, this may be a read error. The rearrangement uses TRBV19 and TRBJ2-1; no clear D gene. Germline CDR1 and CDR2: LNHDA and SQIVND (reference sequence). The CDR3 is 12 amino acids. The CDR3 spells CASSIPQHDQFF. In DNA, the CDR3 is TGTGCCAGTAGTATCCCCCAGCATGATCAGTTCTTC.

The genes are TRBV12-5 and TRBJ2-3, with D maybe TRBD2 (5 bases). CDR3 length: 16 residues. With 6 bases removed from V and 2 bases from J, the gap between germline ends came to 18 bases. The V gene's germline CDR1 is LGHNT and CDR2 FRNRAP. The CDR3 region is CASGGGLAEYTDTQYF. For the CDR3, the DNA is TGTGCTAGTGGAGGTGGGCTAGCTGAATACACAGATACGCAGTATTTT.

Only a few counts were recorded for this clonotype. The CDR3 region is CASSMTGEKLFF. The DNA of the CDR3 is TGTGCCAGTAGTATGACAGGCGAAAAACTGTTTTTT. This rearrangement joins TRBV19 to TRBJ1-4; D may be TRBD1 (6 bases). This CDR3 has 12 residues. Germline V gives CDR1 LNHDA, CDR2 SQIVND (reference sequence). Trimming took 3 bases from V and 8 from J, leaving 7 bases between them.

In its sample, this clonotype was seen many times. The gene calls are TRBV27 and TRBJ2-3; a weak D match, TRBD2 (6 bases). Germline CDR1 is MNHEY and CDR2 is SMNVEV (reference sequence). Trimming removed 5 bases at V and 4 bases at J, with 10 bases between. The length of the CDR3 is 13 residues. CDR3 residues: CASSPGVADTQYF. For the CDR3, the DNA is TGTGCCAGCAGTCCGGGAGTGGCAGATACGCAGTATTTT.

There are many counts of this clonotype. CDR3 nucleotide sequence: TGTGCCAGCAGTCCGATTGAAGGGCCCGCGATCACTGAAGCTTTCTTT. Protein product: CASSPIEGPAITEAFF. This chain links TRBV28 with TRBJ1-1; D gene unclear. The CDR3 has 16 amino acids. V was cut by 5 bases and J by 4 bases, with 20 bases left in between. In germline, CDR1 is MDHEN, CDR2 SYDVKM.

This clonotype was seen many times. The rearrangement joins TRBV20-1 to TRBJ2-1; 8 bases fit TRBD1. Per germline, CDR1 DFQATT and CDR2 SNEGSKA (reference sequence). The CDR3 has 16 residues. Trimming removed 0 bases from V and 0 bases from J; junction bases left unmatched: 4. CDR3 nucleotide sequence: TGCAGTGCTAGAGATGGAGACAGGGGCTCCTACAATGAGCAGTTCTTC. The encoded protein is CSARDGDRGSYNEQFF.

This clonotype was seen repeatedly, ten times or more. The V call is TRBV28, the J call TRBJ2-7; D is ambiguous. Germline CDR1 MDHEN, CDR2 SYDVKM. The CDR3 consists of 12 residues. The ends were cut back, 1 base at V and 3 bases at J, with 4 bases in the middle. As DNA, the CDR3 is TGTGCCAGCAGTTTATCTGACTACGAGCAGTACTTC. It codes for CASSLSDYEQYF.

This clonotype has a handful of counts. This may arise from a read error, as a much more abundant clone is one base away. This chain joins TRBV27 and TRBJ1-2; weak D call: TRBD1 (6 bases). CDR3 size: 14 residues. CDR1 is MNHEY, CDR2 SMNVEV, per germline (reference sequence). CDR3 bases: TGTGCCAGCAGTTTAAAGGGGGTAGACTATGGCTACAACTTC. Amino acids: CASSLKGVDYGYNF.

This clonotype occurred many times. The V and J genes are TRBV28 and TRBJ2-7, with D uncertain. The ends were cut back, 6 bases at V and 10 bases at J, with 19 bases in the middle. The length of the CDR3 is 13 residues. CDR1 and CDR2 (germline): MDHEN, SYDVKM. The CDR3 spells CASSPLYRFEQYF. CDR3 nucleotides: TGTGCCAGCAGCCCCCTCTATAGGTTCGAACAGTACTTC.

The rearrangement uses TRBV9 and TRBJ2-7; a weak D match, TRBD2 (5 bases). The CDR3 spans 15 residues. V dropped 4 bases and J dropped 0 bases, with 14 bases sitting between them. Germline loops: CDR1 SGDLS, CDR2 YYNGEE. In DNA, the CDR3 is TGTGCCAGCAGCCTACACGGGGAGAGCTCCTACGAGCAGTACTTC. It is translated as CASSLHGESSYEQYF.

This clonotype has at least ten counts. The chain employs TRBV6-5 and TRBJ2-1; 7 bases line up with TRBD2. Trimming at V came to 0 bases and at J to 9 bases, leaving 8 bases not matched to a gene. Germline V lookup: CDR1 MNHEY, CDR2 SVGAGI. The CDR3 totals 15 residues. The CDR3, as DNA: TGTGCCAGCAGTTACTCGAATCGGGAGCGGGGTGAGCAGTTCTTC. This sequence encodes CASSYSNRERGEQFF.

The V and J genes are TRBV19 and TRBJ2-1; D possibly uses TRBD1 or TRBD2 (7 bases each). The germline V gene encodes CDR1 LNHDA and CDR2 SQIVND (reference sequence). There are 16 residues in the CDR3. Trimming removed 4 bases at V and 1 base at J, with 14 bases between. CDR3 region: CASSSSGGLSYNEQFF. In DNA, the CDR3 is TGTGCCAGTAGTAGCTCAGGGGGACTATCCTACAATGAGCAGTTCTTC.

This clonotype was found once. V and J are TRBV10-3 and TRBJ1-5; 7 positions match TRBD1. The V and J ends lost 5 bases and 2 bases, in that order; junction bases with no gene match: 15. CDR1 is ENHRY and CDR2 is SYGVKD in the germline V gene. There are 18 residues in the CDR3. The CDR3 loop is CAISNRQGGLGGNQPQHF. The CDR3, as DNA: TGTGCCATCAGTAACCGACAGGGAGGGCTAGGGGGCAATCAGCCCCAGCATTTT.

The chain is built from TRBV10-3 and TRBJ2-7; 13 positions agree with TRBD2. The trim removed 6 bases at V and 7 bases at J, leaving 6 bases unmatched. Germline V gene data show CDR1 as ENHRY and CDR2 as SYGVKD. The CDR3 runs to 14 residues. The CDR3 DNA reads as TGTGCCATCAGCGGACTAGCGGGAGAAGGGGAGCAGTACTTC. This translates into CAISGLAGEGEQYF.

The table lists this clonotype with many counts. This chain joins TRBV7-9 and TRBJ1-1; D is undetermined. The CDR3 loop spans 13 amino acids. CDR1 and CDR2 (germline): SEHNR, FQNEAQ (reference sequence). The V end lost 3 bases, the J end lost 6 bases, and 11 bases lay between the germline ends. Written as DNA, the CDR3 is TGTGCCAGCAGCTTGTCCCGAAGACCTGAAGCTTTCTTT. Encoded protein: CASSLSRRPEAFF. The variable domain in full, with the rest retrieved from reference TRBV7-9 and TRBJ1-1, is DTGVSQNPRHKITKRGQNVTFRCDPISEHNRLYWYRQTLGQGPEFLTYFQNEAQLEKSRLLSDRFSAERPKGSFSTLEIQRTEQGDSAMYLCASSLSRRPEAFFGQGTRLTVV.

A remark on this clonotype: This clone may be a read error of a much larger clone one base away. V gene TRBV20-1 combines with J gene TRBJ2-1, with 16 bases that match TRBD2. Per the germline V gene, CDR1 is DFQATT and CDR2 is SNEGSKA (reference sequence). This CDR3 region has 16 residues. V dropped 6 bases and J dropped 10; count of bases not matched to a gene: 12. The chain's CDR3 is CSAPGTSGREPYEQFF. DNA for the CDR3: TGCAGTGCCCCCGGGACTAGCGGGAGGGAACCCTACGAGCAGTTCTTC.

This clonotype was recorded at least ten times. V is TRBV7-9 and J is TRBJ2-5; D unclear. With 4 bases removed from V and 2 bases from J, the gap between germline ends came to 11 bases. The germline gives CDR1 SEHNR, CDR2 FQNEAQ (reference sequence). This CDR3 has 14 amino acids. CDR3 sequence: CASSSLGGQETQYF. In DNA, the CDR3 is TGTGCCAGCAGCTCCCTGGGCGGACAAGAGACCCAGTACTTC.

This clonotype was recorded a few times. A much larger clone is a single base away; this may be a read error. This chain links TRBV15 with TRBJ2-7, with D perhaps TRBD1 (6 bases). This CDR3 is built from 18 residues. Germline CDR1 is LNHNV and CDR2 is YYDKDF (reference sequence). CDR3 region: CATNRVFSSRGPLNEQYF. Here the CDR3 DNA reads TGTGCCACCAACAGAGTATTCAGTTCCAGGGGACCTCTGAACGAGCAGTACTTC.

The DNA of the CDR3 is TGTGCCAGCAGCACTACTAGCGGGAGCGGCCAGCAGTTCTTC. Translating gives CASSTTSGSGQQFF. The J gene is TRBJ2-1, the V gene TRBV6-6; 11 bases align to TRBD2. Germline loops: CDR1 MNHNY, CDR2 SVGAGI (reference sequence). The ends lost 6 bases at V and 11 bases at J; junction bases unmatched: 9. The CDR3 runs to 14 residues.

On this clonotype: A clone one base away is much larger, so this may be a read error. The chain employs TRBV7-6 and TRBJ1-3; D unresolved. Germline V gene data show CDR1 as SGHVS and CDR2 as FNYEAQ. V shed 5 bases and J shed 6 bases, with 11 bases lying between them. The CDR3 is 13 residues long. The CDR3 DNA sequence: TGTGCCAGCAGCACGGAGGGCTTAAACACCATATATTTT. This translates into CASSTEGLNTIYF.

This clonotype has a count of ten or more. The V gene is TRBV28, the J gene TRBJ1-5, with a weak D call TRBD1 (5 bases). The CDR3 loop spans 14 amino acids. The germline gives CDR1 MDHEN, CDR2 SYDVKM. Trimming cost V 5 bases and J 0 bases, with 8 bases left between them. The CDR3, as DNA: TGTGCCAGCAGTCGGGACCTTAGCAATCAGCCCCAGCATTTT. Translated: CASSRDLSNQPQHF.

The chain couples TRBV9 to TRBJ2-7; D unresolved. Trimming shortened V by 2 bases and J by 4 bases, and 13 bases separated the two germline ends. The CDR3 is 14 amino acids. In germline, CDR1 is SGDLS, CDR2 YYNGEE. CDR3 nucleotide sequence: TGTGCCAGCAGCGTCGGGCTCAGCGAATACGAGCAGTACTTC. Translating gives CASSVGLSEYEQYF.

This clonotype was found many times. The chain links TRBV3-1 to TRBJ1-2; TRBD1 is a possible D gene (6 bases). Germline-derived CDR1 and CDR2 are LGHDT and YNNKEL (reference sequence). The CDR3 contains 15 residues. V lost 5 bases and J lost 2, with 15 bases in between. CDR3 amino acids: CASSTRDTGNYGYTF. The CDR3 coding sequence is TGTGCCAGCAGCACCCGGGACACGGGGAACTATGGCTACACCTTC.

This clonotype was recorded at least ten times. The chain couples TRBV27 to TRBJ1-6; D is possibly TRBD1 (6 bases). Germline loops: CDR1 MNHEY, CDR2 SMNVEV (reference sequence). This CDR3 contains 14 residues. Between the trimmed V and J ends, which lost 6 bases and 9 bases, there was a span of 15 bases. The CDR3 DNA follows: TGTGCCAGCAGCCTCGGGGGCCCGACTTCACCCCTCCACTTT. It translates to CASSLGGPTSPLHF.